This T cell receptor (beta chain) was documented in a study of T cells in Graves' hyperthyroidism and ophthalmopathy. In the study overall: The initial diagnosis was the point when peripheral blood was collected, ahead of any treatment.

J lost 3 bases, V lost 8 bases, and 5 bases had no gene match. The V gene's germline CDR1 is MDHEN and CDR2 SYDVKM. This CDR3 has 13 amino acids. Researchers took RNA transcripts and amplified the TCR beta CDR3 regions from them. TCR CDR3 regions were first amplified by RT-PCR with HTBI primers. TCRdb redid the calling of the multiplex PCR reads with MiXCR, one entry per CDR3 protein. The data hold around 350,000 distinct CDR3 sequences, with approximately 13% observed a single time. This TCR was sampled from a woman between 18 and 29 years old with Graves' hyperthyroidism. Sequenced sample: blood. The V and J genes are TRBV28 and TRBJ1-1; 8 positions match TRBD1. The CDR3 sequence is CASQDRGHTEAFF. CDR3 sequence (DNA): TGTGCCAGCCAAGACAGGGGCCACACTGAAGCTTTCTTT.